Shown below are 5 T cell receptor beta chains from a single sample sequenced in a study of regulatory T cells in long-lasting Graves disease. Stated time point: persistent/refractory GD, antithyroid drugs over 5 years with positive TRAb. Construction of the TCR library relied on RNA isolated from PBMCs. Arm-PCR with iRepertoire HTBI primers amplified the CDR3 regions for these TCR beta libraries. Using its own MiXCR run on the multiplex PCR reads, TCRdb lists one record per CDR3 protein. Of about 470,000 distinct CDR3 sequences listed, less than 25% are singletons. Here the sequenced sample was peripheral blood mononuclear cells (PBMCs), taken when the disease was refractory, from a patient treated with antithyroid drugs. These receptors all stem from a female donor with Graves disease.

In its sample, this clonotype was seen once. A read error may account for a junction end that differs from germline. The chain is built from TRBV15 and TRBJ1-2; D unclear. CDR1 is LNHNV and CDR2 is YYDKDF in the germline V gene (reference sequence). CDR3 length: 16 residues. CDR3 nucleotide sequence: TGTGCCACCAGCAGAGATTTGTTCGGCGGCCCCTATGGCCACACCTTC. Translation: CATSRDLFGGPYGHTF.

This clonotype was counted many times. The V and J genes are TRBV5-1 and TRBJ2-4, with 7 bases lining up with TRBD2. J lost 6 bases, V lost 3 bases, and 0 bases had no gene match. This CDR3 region has 12 residues. Germline V gene data show CDR1 as SGHRS and CDR2 as YFSETQ. CDR3 sequence: CASSWEGNIQYF. The CDR3 DNA sequence: TGCGCCAGCAGCTGGGAGGGAAACATTCAGTACTTC.

The rearrangement joins TRBV5-4 to TRBJ1-6; D remains unclear. Germline lookup yields CDR1 SGHNT and CDR2 YYREEE (reference sequence). Deletions cut 1 base from V and 4 bases from J, with 15 bases between. The CDR3 is 17 amino acids. CDR3 bases: TGTGCCAGCAGCTTGTCGGTCGGGTTAAGTTATAATTCACCCCTCCACTTT. This encodes CASSLSVGLSYNSPLHF.

The genes are TRBV6-4 and TRBJ2-2; D perhaps matches TRBD2 (5 bases). The CDR3 runs to 13 residues. V was clipped by 5 bases and J by 6 bases, with 10 bases between them. In germline, CDR1 is MRHNA, CDR2 SNTAGT. The CDR3 loop reads CASSLSDSGELFF. DNA of the CDR3: TGTGCCAGCAGTCTTAGCGATTCCGGGGAGCTGTTTTTT.

Ten or more counts support this clonotype. The chain uses TRBV28 and TRBJ1-2; 9 nucleotides match TRBD1. CDR3 length: 16 residues. The V gene end was trimmed by 5 bases and the J gene end by 3 bases; junction bases not matched to a gene: 10. Germline lookup yields CDR1 MDHEN and CDR2 SYDVKM. CDR3: CASSPAGTGTYYGYTF. Written as DNA, the CDR3 is TGTGCCAGCAGTCCCGCCGGGACAGGGACCTACTATGGCTACACCTTC.